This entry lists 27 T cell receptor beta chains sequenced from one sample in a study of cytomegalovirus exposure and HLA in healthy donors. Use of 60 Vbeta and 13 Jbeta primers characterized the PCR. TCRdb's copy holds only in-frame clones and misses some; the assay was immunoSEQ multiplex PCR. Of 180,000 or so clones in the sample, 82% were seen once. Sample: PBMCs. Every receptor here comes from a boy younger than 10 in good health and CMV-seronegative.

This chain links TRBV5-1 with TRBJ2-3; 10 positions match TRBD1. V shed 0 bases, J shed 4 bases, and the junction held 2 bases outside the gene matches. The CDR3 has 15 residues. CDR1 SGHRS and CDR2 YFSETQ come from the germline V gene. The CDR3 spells CASSLGTGGPDTQYF. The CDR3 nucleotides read TGCGCCAGCAGCTTGGGGACAGGGGGACCAGATACGCAGTATTTT.

The CDR3 DNA is TGTGCCATCAGTGAGTCACTAGCGGGGCAAGAGACCCAGTACTTC. Amino acids: CAISESLAGQETQYF. V and J are TRBV10-3 and TRBJ2-5; 10 positions match TRBD2. After removal of 0 bases from V and 2 bases from J, the junction contained 0 bases not matched to a gene. The CDR3 runs 15 residues. The V gene's germline CDR1 is ENHRY and CDR2 SYGVKD.

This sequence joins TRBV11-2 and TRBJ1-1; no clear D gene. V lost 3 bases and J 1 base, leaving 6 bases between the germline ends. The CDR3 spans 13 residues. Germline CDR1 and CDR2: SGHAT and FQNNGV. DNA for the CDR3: TGTGCCAGCAGCTTGGGAGGGAACACTGAAGCTTTCTTT. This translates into CASSLGGNTEAFF.

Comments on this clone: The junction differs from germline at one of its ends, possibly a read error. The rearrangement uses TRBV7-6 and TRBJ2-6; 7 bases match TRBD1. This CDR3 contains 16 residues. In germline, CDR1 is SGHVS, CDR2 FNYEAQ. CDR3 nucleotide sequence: TGTACCAGCAGCCCCCGGACAGGCTCTGGGGCCAACGTCCTGACTTTC. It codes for CTSSPRTGSGANVLTF.

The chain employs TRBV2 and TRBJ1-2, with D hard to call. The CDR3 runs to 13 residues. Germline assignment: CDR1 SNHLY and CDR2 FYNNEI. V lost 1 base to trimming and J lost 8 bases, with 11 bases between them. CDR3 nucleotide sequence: TGTGCCAGCAGTGAAGAAAACGCGAGCGGCTACACCTTC. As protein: CASSEENASGYTF.

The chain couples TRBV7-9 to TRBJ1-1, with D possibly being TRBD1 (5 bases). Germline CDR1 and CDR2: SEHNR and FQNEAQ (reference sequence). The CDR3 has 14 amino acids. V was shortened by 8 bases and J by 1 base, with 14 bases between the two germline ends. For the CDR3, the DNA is TGTGCCAGCCTTCGACCCCAGGGGAACACTGAAGCTTTCTTT. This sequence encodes CASLRPQGNTEAFF. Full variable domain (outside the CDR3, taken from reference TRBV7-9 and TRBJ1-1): DTGVSQNPRHKITKRGQNVTFRCDPISEHNRLYWYRQTLGQGPEFLTYFQNEAQLEKSRLLSDRFSAERPKGSFSTLEIQRTEQGDSAMYLCASLRPQGNTEAFFGQGTRLTVV.

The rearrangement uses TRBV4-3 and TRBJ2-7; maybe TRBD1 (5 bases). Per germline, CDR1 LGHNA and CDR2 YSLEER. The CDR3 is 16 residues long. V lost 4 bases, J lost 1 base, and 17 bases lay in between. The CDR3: CASSRHGRGASYEQYF. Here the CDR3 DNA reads TGCGCCAGCAGCCGGCATGGAAGGGGCGCATCCTACGAGCAGTACTTC.

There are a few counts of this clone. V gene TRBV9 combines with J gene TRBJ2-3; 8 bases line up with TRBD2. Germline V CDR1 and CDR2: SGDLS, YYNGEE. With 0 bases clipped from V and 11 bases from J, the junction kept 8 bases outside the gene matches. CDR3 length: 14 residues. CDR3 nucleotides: TGTGCCAGCAGCGTAGCGGCGGGGGGTACGGGGCAGTATTTT. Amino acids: CASSVAAGGTGQYF.

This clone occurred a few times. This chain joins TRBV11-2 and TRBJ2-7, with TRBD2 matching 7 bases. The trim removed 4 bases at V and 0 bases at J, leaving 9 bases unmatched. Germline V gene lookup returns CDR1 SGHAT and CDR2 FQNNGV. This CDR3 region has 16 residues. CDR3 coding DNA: TGTGCCAGCAGCTCCAGACTAGCTCGGACCTCCTACGAGCAGTACTTC. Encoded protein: CASSSRLARTSYEQYF.

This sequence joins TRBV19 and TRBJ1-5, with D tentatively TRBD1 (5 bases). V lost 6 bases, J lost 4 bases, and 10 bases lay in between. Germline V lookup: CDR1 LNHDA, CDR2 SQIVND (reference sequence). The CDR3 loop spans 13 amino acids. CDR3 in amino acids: CASSDSLNQPQHF. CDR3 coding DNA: TGTGCCAGTAGCGACAGCCTAAATCAGCCCCAGCATTTT.

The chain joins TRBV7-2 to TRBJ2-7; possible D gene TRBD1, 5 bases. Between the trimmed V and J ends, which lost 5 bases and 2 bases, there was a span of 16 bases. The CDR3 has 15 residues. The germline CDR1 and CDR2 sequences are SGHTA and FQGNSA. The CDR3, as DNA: TGTGCCAGCAGCGCGACAGCCGACCTACCCTACGAGCAGTACTTC. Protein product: CASSATADLPYEQYF.

The CDR3 DNA sequence: TGTGCCAGCAGCCCCCAGGGGCCCTACTATGGCTACACCTTC. It codes for CASSPQGPYYGYTF. The chain combines TRBV14 with TRBJ1-2; maybe TRBD1 (6 bases). There are 14 residues in the CDR3. Germline CDR1 SGHDN, CDR2 FVKESK. Trimming pared 4 bases from V and 3 bases from J, leaving 12 bases between.

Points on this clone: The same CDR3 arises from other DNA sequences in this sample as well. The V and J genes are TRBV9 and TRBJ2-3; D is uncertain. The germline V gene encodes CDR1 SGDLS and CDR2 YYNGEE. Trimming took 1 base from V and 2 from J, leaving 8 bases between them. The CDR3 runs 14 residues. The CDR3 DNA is TGTGCCAGCAGCGTATCTAGTGTCACAGATACGCAGTATTTT. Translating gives CASSVSSVTDTQYF.

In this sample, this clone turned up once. In nucleotides, the CDR3 is TGTGCCAGCAGCTTGTCTGAGTATACGCAGTATTTT. Protein product: CASSLSEYTQYF. This chain uses TRBV5-6 with TRBJ2-3; D unresolved. CDR1 and CDR2 from the germline V gene are SGHDT and YYEEEE. Trimming removed 1 base from V and 7 bases from J, with 7 bases in between. The length of the CDR3 is 12 residues. The full variable domain, completed using reference TRBV5-6 and TRBJ2-3, is DAGVTQSPTHLIKTRGQQVTLRCSPKSGHDTVSWYQQALGQGPQFIFQYYEEEERQRGNFPDRFSGHQFPNYSSELNVNALLLGDSALYLCASSLSEYTQYFGPGTRLTVL.

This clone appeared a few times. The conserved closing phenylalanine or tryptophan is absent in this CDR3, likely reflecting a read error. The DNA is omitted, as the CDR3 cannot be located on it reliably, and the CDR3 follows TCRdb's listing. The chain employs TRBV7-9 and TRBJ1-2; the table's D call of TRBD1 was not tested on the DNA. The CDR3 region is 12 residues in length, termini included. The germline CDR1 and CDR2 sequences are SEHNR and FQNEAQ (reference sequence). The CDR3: CASSTTETGQVS.

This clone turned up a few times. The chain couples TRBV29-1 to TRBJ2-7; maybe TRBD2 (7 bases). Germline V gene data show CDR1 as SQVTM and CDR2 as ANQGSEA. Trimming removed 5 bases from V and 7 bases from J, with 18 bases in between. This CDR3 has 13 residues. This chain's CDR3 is CSVLGGARREQYF. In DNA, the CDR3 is TGCAGCGTTCTAGGGGGGGCTCGACGGGAGCAGTACTTC.

This CDR3 reads CASSPSWAGSYEQYF. CDR3 DNA: TGTGCCAGCAGCCCCTCCTGGGCAGGTTCCTACGAGCAGTACTTC. The rearrangement joins TRBV7-2 to TRBJ2-7, with unresolved D. The CDR3 sequence is 15 residues long. V dropped 5 bases and J dropped 1 base, with 15 bases sitting between them. Germline V gives CDR1 SGHTA, CDR2 FQGNSA. The full variable domain, completed using reference TRBV7-2 and TRBJ2-7, is GAGVSQSPSNKVTEKGKDVELRCDPISGHTALYWYRQSLGQGLEFLIYFQGNSAPDKSGLPSDRFSAERTGGSVSTLTIQRTQQEDSAVYLCASSPSWAGSYEQYFGPGTRLTVT.

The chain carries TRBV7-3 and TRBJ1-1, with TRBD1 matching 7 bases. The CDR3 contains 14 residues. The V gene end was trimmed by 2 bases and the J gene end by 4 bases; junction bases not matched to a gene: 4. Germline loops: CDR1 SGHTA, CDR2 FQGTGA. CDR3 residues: CASSLDRVGTEAFF. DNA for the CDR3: TGTGCCAGCAGCTTAGACAGGGTGGGCACTGAAGCTTTCTTT.

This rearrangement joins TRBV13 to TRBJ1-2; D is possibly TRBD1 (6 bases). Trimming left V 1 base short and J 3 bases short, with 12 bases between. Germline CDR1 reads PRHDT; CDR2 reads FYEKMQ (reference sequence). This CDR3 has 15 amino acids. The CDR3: CASSLEGGGDYGYTF. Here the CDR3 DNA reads TGTGCCAGCAGCTTAGAGGGAGGGGGTGACTATGGCTACACCTTC.

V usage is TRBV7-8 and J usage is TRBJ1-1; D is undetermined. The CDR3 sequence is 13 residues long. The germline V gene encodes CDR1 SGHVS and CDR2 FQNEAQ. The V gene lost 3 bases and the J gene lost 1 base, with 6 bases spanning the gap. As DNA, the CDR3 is TGTGCCAGCAGCTTTCGGGGGAACACTGAAGCTTTCTTT. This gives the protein CASSFRGNTEAFF.

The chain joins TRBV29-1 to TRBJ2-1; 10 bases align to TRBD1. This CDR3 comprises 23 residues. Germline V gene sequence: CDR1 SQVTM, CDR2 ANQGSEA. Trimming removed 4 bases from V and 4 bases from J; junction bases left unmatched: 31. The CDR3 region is CSVGNVGQGPEGVPTRAYNEQFF. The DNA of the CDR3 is TGCAGCGTTGGTAATGTGGGACAGGGGCCCGAAGGGGTTCCAACCCGGGCTTACAATGAGCAGTTCTTC.

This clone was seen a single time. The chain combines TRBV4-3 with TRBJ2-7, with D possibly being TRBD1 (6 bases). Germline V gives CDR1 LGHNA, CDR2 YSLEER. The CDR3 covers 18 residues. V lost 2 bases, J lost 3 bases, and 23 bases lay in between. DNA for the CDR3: TGCGCCAGCAGCCAACAATGGAACATTGGGGACACCCTCTACGAGCAGTACTTC. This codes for CASSQQWNIGDTLYEQYF.

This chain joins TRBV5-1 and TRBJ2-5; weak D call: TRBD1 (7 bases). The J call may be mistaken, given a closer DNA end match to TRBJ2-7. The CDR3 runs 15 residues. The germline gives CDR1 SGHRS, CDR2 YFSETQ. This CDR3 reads CASSPIAGGSYEQYF. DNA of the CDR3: TGCGCCAGCAGCCCCATTGCAGGGGGGTCCTACGAGCAGTACTTC.

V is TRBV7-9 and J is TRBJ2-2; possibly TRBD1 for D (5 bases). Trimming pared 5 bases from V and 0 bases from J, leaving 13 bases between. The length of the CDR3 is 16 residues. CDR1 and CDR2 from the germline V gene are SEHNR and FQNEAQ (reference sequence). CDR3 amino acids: CASSPHLTANTGELFF. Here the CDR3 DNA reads TGTGCCAGCAGCCCCCACTTGACAGCGAACACCGGGGAGCTGTTTTTT.

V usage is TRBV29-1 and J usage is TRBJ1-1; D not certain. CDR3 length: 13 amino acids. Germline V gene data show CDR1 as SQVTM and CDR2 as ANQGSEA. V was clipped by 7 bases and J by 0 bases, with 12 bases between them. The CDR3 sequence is CSAARHMNTEAFF. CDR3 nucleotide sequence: TGCAGCGCCGCGCGGCATATGAACACTGAAGCTTTCTTT. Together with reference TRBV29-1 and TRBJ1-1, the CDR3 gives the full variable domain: SAVISQKPSRDICQRGTSLTIQCQVDSQVTMMFWYRQQPGQSLTLIATANQGSEATYESGFVIDKFPISRPNLTFSTLTVSNMSPEDSSIYLCSAARHMNTEAFFGQGTRLTVV.

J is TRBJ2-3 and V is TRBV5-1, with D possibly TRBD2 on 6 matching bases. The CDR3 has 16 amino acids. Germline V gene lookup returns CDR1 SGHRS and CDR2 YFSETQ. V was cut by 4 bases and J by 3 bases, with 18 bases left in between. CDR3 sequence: CASSRPSRRGTDTQYF. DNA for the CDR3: TGCGCCAGCAGCCGCCCGAGCAGGAGGGGTACAGATACGCAGTATTTT.

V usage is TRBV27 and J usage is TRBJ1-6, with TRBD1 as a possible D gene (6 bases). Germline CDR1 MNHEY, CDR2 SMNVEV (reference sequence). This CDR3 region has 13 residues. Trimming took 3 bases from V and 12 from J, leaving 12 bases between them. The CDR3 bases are TGTGCCAGCAGTTTGACCAGCAGGGGACCCCTCCACTTT. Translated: CASSLTSRGPLHF.